The 13 T cell receptor beta chains reported below all come from one sample, sequenced in a study of cytomegalovirus exposure and HLA in healthy donors. Primers included in the PCR were 60 Vbeta and 13 Jbeta primers. Libraries were prepared by immunoSEQ multiplex PCR; TCRdb keeps only in-frame clonotypes and omits some of them. This sample's clone table lists more than 100,000 clones. Sequencing was performed on PBMCs. The receptors come from a man aged 18 to 29 in good health and CMV-seronegative.

The chain employs TRBV5-4 and TRBJ2-6, with 10 bases matching TRBD1. There are 13 residues in the CDR3. V lost 6 bases, J lost 10 bases, and 4 bases stayed unmatched. Germline-derived CDR1 and CDR2 are SGHNT and YYREEE (reference sequence). The CDR3 protein is CASTEDRGNVLTF. The CDR3 DNA reads TGTGCCAGCACCGAGGACAGGGGGAACGTCCTGACTTTC.

The V gene is TRBV7-6, the J gene TRBJ1-1, with 7 bases identical to TRBD1. The CDR3 has 16 residues. With 1 base clipped from V and 1 base from J, the junction kept 6 bases outside the gene matches. The germline V gene has CDR1 SGHVS and CDR2 FNYEAQ. The DNA of the CDR3 is TGTGCCAGCAGCTTAGGGTCCGGGACAGCGAACACTGAAGCTTTCTTT. Translated: CASSLGSGTANTEAFF.

The gene calls are TRBV11-2 and TRBJ2-5; D remains unclear. Per the germline V gene, CDR1 is SGHAT and CDR2 is FQNNGV. V lost 6 bases, J lost 0 bases, and 8 bases lay in between. The CDR3 totals 13 residues. For the CDR3, the DNA is TGTGCCAGCAGTAGAAACTACCAAGAGACCCAGTACTTC. This codes for CASSRNYQETQYF. The entire variable domain, with the rest obtained from reference TRBV11-2 and TRBJ2-5, is as follows: EAGVAQSPRYKIIEKRQSVAFWCNPISGHATLYWYQQILGQGPKLLIQFQNNGVVDDSQLPKDRFSAERLKGVDSTLKIQPAKLEDSAVYLCASSRNYQETQYFGPGTRLLVL.

The chain couples TRBV19 to TRBJ1-1; possibly TRBD1 for D (6 bases). This CDR3 region has 13 residues. The germline gives CDR1 LNHDA, CDR2 SQIVND (reference sequence). Trimming took off 5 bases at V and 4 bases at J, with 11 bases between the two ends. CDR3 sequence: CASSGTPITEAFF. CDR3 coding DNA: TGTGCCAGTAGTGGGACACCGATCACTGAAGCTTTCTTT.

The chain has TRBV29-1 and TRBJ2-5, with a weak D call TRBD1 (7 bases). V shed 3 bases and J shed 5 bases, with 13 bases lying between them. This CDR3 has 13 residues. Per germline, CDR1 SQVTM and CDR2 ANQGSEA. CDR3 coding DNA: TGCAGCGTTGACCGGGACAGCGGGGAGACCCAGTACTTC. It yields the protein CSVDRDSGETQYF.

The gene calls are TRBV6-5 and TRBJ2-7, with 12 bases aligning to TRBD2. This CDR3 is built from 15 residues. J gave up 3 bases and V 6 bases, and 6 bases lay outside the gene matches. Per the germline V gene, CDR1 is MNHEY and CDR2 is SVGAGI. The chain's CDR3 is CASRNGLAGNYEQYF. The CDR3 DNA sequence: TGTGCCAGCAGAAACGGACTAGCGGGGAACTACGAGCAGTACTTC.

This sequence joins TRBV7-9 and TRBJ1-2; D is unresolved. The V end was cut by 4 bases, the J end by 3 bases, with 9 bases between. Germline-derived CDR1 and CDR2 are SEHNR and FQNEAQ (reference sequence). The CDR3 covers 13 residues. The CDR3 bases are TGTGCCAGCAGCTCCTCAACAGACTATGGCTACACCTTC. This encodes CASSSSTDYGYTF.

V and J are TRBV28 and TRBJ2-1; the D gene is possibly TRBD2 (5 bases). Germline CDR1 is MDHEN and CDR2 is SYDVKM. The CDR3 has 13 amino acids. The V end was cut by 5 bases, the J end by 8 bases, with 13 bases between. The chain's CDR3 is CASSPESGDEQFF. CDR3 nucleotides: TGTGCCAGCAGTCCTGAAAGCGGCGATGAGCAGTTCTTC.

The chain employs TRBV5-1 and TRBJ1-2, with 9 positions matching TRBD1. Trimming cost V 4 bases and J 8 bases; bases outside gene matches: 18. Germline-derived CDR1 and CDR2 are SGHRS and YFSETQ. The CDR3 spans 17 residues. CDR3 loop: CASSAQVTGGKYRGYTF. Written as DNA, the CDR3 is TGCGCCAGCAGCGCCCAAGTAACAGGGGGCAAGTATAGGGGCTACACCTTC.

The chain carries TRBV6-5 and TRBJ2-5, with 9 bases lining up with TRBD2. The CDR3 spans 16 residues. Germline V gene sequence: CDR1 MNHEY, CDR2 SVGAGI. Trimming at V came to 2 bases and at J to 5 bases, leaving 9 bases not matched to a gene. The CDR3 loop reads CASSYTHGLALETQYF. The CDR3 coding sequence is TGTGCCAGCAGTTACACCCACGGACTAGCGTTGGAGACCCAGTACTTC.

The CDR3 nucleotides are TGTGCCAGTAGTACGACACCCAACACCGGGGAGCTGTTTTTT. The encoded protein is CASSTTPNTGELFF. The chain is built from TRBV19 and TRBJ2-2; D not resolved. Germline values: CDR1 LNHDA, CDR2 SQIVND (reference sequence). This CDR3 has 14 residues. Trimming left V 4 bases short and J 2 bases short, with 8 bases between. Supplemented by reference TRBV19 and TRBJ2-2, the full variable domain reads DGGITQSPKYLFRKEGQNVTLSCEQNLNHDAMYWYRQDPGQGLRLIYYSQIVNDFQKGDIAEGYSVSREKKESFPLTVTSAQKNPTAFYLCASSTTPNTGELFFGEGSRLTVL.

This sequence joins TRBV10-2 and TRBJ1-5; D possibly corresponds to TRBD1 (6 bases). Germline values: CDR1 WSHSY, CDR2 SAAADI. The CDR3 spans 15 residues. V lost 3 bases to trimming and J lost 11 bases, with 20 bases between them. As DNA, the CDR3 is TGCGCCAGCAGTGAAAGTTCGGGGGGCCCAGCGACCCAGCATTTT. Its protein product is CASSESSGGPATQHF.

The chain has TRBV30 and TRBJ2-3; TRBD2 agrees at 12 bases. Looked up from germline, CDR1 is GTSNPN and CDR2 is SVGIG (reference sequence). The CDR3 extends over 21 amino acids. J gave up 2 bases and V 2 bases, and 20 bases lay outside the gene matches. CDR3 loop: CAWSRTSGGSWLSYFTDTQYF. The CDR3 DNA follows: TGTGCCTGGAGTCGAACTAGCGGGGGGTCGTGGCTGTCCTATTTCACAGATACGCAGTATTTT.